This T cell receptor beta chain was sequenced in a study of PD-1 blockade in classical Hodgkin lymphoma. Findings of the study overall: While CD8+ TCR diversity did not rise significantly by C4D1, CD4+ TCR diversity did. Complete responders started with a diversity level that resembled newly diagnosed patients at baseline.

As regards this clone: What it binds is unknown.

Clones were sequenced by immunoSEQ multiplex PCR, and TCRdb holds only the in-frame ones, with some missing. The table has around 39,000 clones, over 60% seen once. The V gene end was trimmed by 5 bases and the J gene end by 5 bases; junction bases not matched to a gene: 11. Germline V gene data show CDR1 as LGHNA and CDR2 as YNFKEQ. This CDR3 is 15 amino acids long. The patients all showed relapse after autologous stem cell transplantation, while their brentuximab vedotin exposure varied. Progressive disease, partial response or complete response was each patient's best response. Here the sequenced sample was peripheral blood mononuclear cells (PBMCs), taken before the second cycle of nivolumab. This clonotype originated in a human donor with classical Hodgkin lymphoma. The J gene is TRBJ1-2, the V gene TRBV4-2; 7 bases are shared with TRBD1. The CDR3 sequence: CASSLETGQGYGYTF. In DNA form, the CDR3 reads TGTGCCAGCAGCTTGGAGACAGGGCAAGGGTATGGCTACACCTTC.